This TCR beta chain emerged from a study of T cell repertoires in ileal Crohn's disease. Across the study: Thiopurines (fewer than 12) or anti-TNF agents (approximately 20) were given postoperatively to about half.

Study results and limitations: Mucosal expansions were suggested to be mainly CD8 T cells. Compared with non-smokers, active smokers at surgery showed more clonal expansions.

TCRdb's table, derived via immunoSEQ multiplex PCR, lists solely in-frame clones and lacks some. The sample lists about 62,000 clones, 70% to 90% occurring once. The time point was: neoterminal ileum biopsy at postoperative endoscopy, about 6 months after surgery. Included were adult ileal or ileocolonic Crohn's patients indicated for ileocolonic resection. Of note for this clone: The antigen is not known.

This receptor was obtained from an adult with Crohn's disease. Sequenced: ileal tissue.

CDR3 residues: CASSQEHVSSYEQYF. CDR3 in DNA: TGCGCCAGCAGCCAAGAACACGTCAGCTCCTACGAGCAGTACTTC. This rearrangement joins TRBV4-3 to TRBJ2-7; D uncertain. Trimming took 0 bases from V and 0 from J, leaving 9 bases between them. The germline CDR1 and CDR2 sequences are LGHNA and YSLEER. This CDR3 region has 15 residues.